This T cell receptor (beta chain) appears in the sequencing data of a study of response to subunit inactivated influenza vaccine. Study conclusions and caveats: The authors suggested that every seasonal influenza vaccination recruits few new T cells.

TCRdb re-called the RT-PCR reads through MiXCR, storing one row per CDR3 protein. Here the sample spans fewer than 550,000 distinct CDR3 sequences, about 25% being singletons. Turning to this clonotype: Antigen unknown.

This CDR3 region has 13 residues. Trimming took off 2 bases at V and 4 bases at J, with 5 bases between the two ends. The germline V gene encodes CDR1 MNHEY and CDR2 SVGEGT. The sample here was CD4+ T cells sorted from PBMCs, taken roughly 5 days after vaccination. This TCR was recovered from a man in his fifties or sixties who received an inactivated influenza vaccine. The chain couples TRBV6-2 or TRBV6-3 to TRBJ1-4; D is uncertain. CDR3 coding DNA: TGTGCCAGCAGTTACCGTCTTAATGAAAAACTGTTTTTT. Amino acids: CASSYRLNEKLFF.